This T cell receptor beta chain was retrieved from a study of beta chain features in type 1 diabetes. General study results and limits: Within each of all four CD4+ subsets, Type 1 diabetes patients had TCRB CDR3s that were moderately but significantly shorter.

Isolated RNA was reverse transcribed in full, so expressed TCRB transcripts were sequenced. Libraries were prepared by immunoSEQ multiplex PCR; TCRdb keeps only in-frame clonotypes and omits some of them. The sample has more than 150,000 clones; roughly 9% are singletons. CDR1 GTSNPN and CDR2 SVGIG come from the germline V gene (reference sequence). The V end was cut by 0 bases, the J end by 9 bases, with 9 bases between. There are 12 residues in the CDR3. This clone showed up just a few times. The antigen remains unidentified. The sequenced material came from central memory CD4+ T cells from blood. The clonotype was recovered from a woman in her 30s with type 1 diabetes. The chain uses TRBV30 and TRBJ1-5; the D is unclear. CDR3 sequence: CAWSVWGGPQHF. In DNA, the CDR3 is TGTGCCTGGAGTGTATGGGGAGGGCCCCAGCATTTT.